The sequence of this T cell receptor (beta chain) was determined in a study of shared clonotypes between healthy human individuals. Regarding the study as a whole: The expectation was that sequencing depth would affect clonotype sharing among donors.

The CDR3 extends over 12 amino acids. Trimming pared 2 bases from V and 5 bases from J, leaving 7 bases between. Looked up from germline, CDR1 is SGHRS and CDR2 is YFSETQ. In its sample, this clone was seen a few times. Its target is not known. Original processing notes: From ImmunoSEQ came sequences covering only the junction and carrying no quality scores, so filtering differed. Profiled with immunoSEQ multiplex PCR; TCRdb holds only in-frame clones, not every one. V and J calls and clone size come straight from that table; D and trimming were deduced from the DNA. The profile shows hundreds of thousands of clones, about four fifths of them singletons. Donors comprised healthy HIV-negative adults lacking recent acute infections or vaccinations.

This clonotype was sampled from a middle-aged woman in good health. Some clones in this sample may be carry-over from other donors' samples. The genes are TRBV5-1 and TRBJ2-5; D is uncertain. The sequenced material came from PBMCs. CDR3 protein: CASSFGDETQYF. In nucleotides, the CDR3 is TGCGCCAGCAGCTTTGGTGATGAGACCCAGTACTTC.